This T cell receptor beta chain was sequenced during a study of cytomegalovirus exposure and HLA in healthy donors. General study results and limits: Most TCR beta V segments were productive about 87% or about 30% of the time in an earlier analysis. Later on, an analysis tied approximately 15,000 TCR beta sequences to HLA alleles at 0.05 false discovery rate. Later analysis demonstrated an association between a missense DCLRE1C variant and TCR beta V- and J-gene trimming.

Germline values: CDR1 SNHLY, CDR2 FYNNEI. The germline V and J ends were trimmed by 2 bases and 0 bases, with 10 bases remaining between them. This CDR3 is built from 16 residues. In the PCR, 60 Vbeta and 13 Jbeta primers were used. Clones were sequenced by immunoSEQ multiplex PCR, and TCRdb holds only the in-frame ones, with some missing. This table lists around 110,000 clones. In regard to this clone: Antigen unknown.

This clonotype was obtained from a man aged 30 to 45 in good health and CMV-seronegative. The chain combines TRBV2 with TRBJ2-2, with D possibly TRBD1 on 6 matching bases. The sequenced sample was PBMCs. The DNA for the CDR3 is TGTGCCAGCAGTGAAATAGAGGGGGCGAACACCGGGGAGCTGTTTTTT. Translating gives CASSEIEGANTGELFF.